The entry below describes one TCR beta chain. Its target is not known. Germline V gene lookup returns CDR1 MDHEN and CDR2 SYDVKM. The V end lost 5 bases, the J end lost 4 bases, and 18 bases lay between the germline ends. The CDR3 is made up of 15 amino acids. This sample stems from a study of shared clonotypes between healthy human individuals. Study at large: Sampling drew on donors who were two women and a few men aged 18 to 49.

Several immunoSEQ plates received, in even portions, the genomic DNA of each subset. On sorted subsets, replicate PCRs used 150 to 250 ng DNA, or about 30,000 T cell genomes. The repertoire was sequenced with immunoSEQ multiplex PCR; TCRdb's copy has only in-frame clones and lacks some. The sample yields 600,000 to 750,000 clones, over 60% seen once. Broader study findings: Rarefaction showed sorted-subset sequencing was incomplete despite large depth.

Sequencing was performed on memory CD4+ T cells sorted from blood. Subset given: CD45RA-negative fraction. This receptor was identified in a woman aged 25 to 39 in good health. The V gene is TRBV28, the J gene TRBJ2-7; perhaps TRBD1 as D (6 bases). The CDR3 DNA sequence: TGTGCCAGCAGTCCAGCTGGTCAGGGGAGTTACGAGCAGTACTTC. It yields the protein CASSPAGQGSYEQYF. Using reference TRBV28 and TRBJ2-7 for the parts outside the CDR3, the full variable domain is DVKVTQSSRYLVKRTGEKVFLECVQDMDHENMFWYRQDPGLGLRLIYFSYDVKMKEKGDIPEGYSVSREKKERFSLILESASTNQTSMYLCASSPAGQGSYEQYFGPGTRLTVT.